This TCR beta chain comes out of a study of blood T cell repertoires in COVID-19. Per the original data handling: Amplified reference gene primers provided the basis for estimating nucleated cell counts. The data were produced by immunoSEQ multiplex PCR, yet TCRdb's version contains in-frame clones alone and is incomplete. That table furnishes V, J and clone size, whereas the DNA furnished D and trimming. The sample lists around 100,000 clones, 80% to 90% occurring once. This CDR3 is built from 14 residues. Looked up from germline, CDR1 is DFQATT and CDR2 is SNEGSKA (reference sequence). Trimming shortened V by 3 bases and J by 4 bases, and 13 bases separated the two germline ends.

The V and J genes are TRBV20-1 and TRBJ2-1, with D unclear. The source is a woman in her fifties or sixties with acute or convalescent COVID-19. The source material was peripheral blood. The CDR3 DNA follows: TGCAGTGCTAGTAGTCCTGGGCTATACAATGAGCAGTTCTTC. Residues: CSASSPGLYNEQFF.